The source of this T cell receptor (beta chain) is a study of a mutant IDH1 vaccine in newly diagnosed glioma. Study overall: There were 62.5% males and about 38% females among treated patients, whose mean age was roughly 40 years. Previous care, which was radiotherapy, temozolomide, or both, most often involved both.

Stated time point: week 47, end of study. Every vaccine dose comprised 300 ug of mutant IDH1 20-mer peptide plus topical imiquimod. Each donor presented with a new WHO grade 3 or 4 astrocytoma that tested IDH1-mutant and showed ATRX loss. The germline V gene has CDR1 SGHTA and CDR2 FQGTGA. With V trimmed by 5 bases and J by 2 bases, 10 bases remained unmatched. The CDR3 length is 16 residues. Remarks on this clone: What it recognizes is unknown.

Study-level results: Among top peripheral T cell clonotypes, changes seemed unrelated to pseudoprogression.

Sequencing used immunoSEQ multiplex PCR; TCRdb keeps in-frame clones, though not all of them. The profile shows approximately 80,000 clones, 70% to 90% of them singletons. The TCR comes from a middle-aged man with glioma. The sequenced sample was PBMCs, obtained from a glioma patient whose treatment included an IDH1 peptide vaccine. This chain links TRBV7-3 with TRBJ2-7; TRBD2 aligns across 9 bases. This CDR3 reads CASSPRGGADPYEQYF. In DNA, the CDR3 is TGTGCCAGCAGCCCGCGGGGGGGAGCGGACCCCTACGAGCAGTACTTC.